Below are 26 T cell receptor beta chains sequenced from a single sample in a study of blood T cell repertoires in COVID-19. TCRdb's table, derived via immunoSEQ multiplex PCR, lists solely in-frame clones and lacks some. The sample shows approximately 150,000 clones, 80% to 90% of them seen only once. The sample taken for sequencing was peripheral blood. The receptor set was obtained from a man at least 80 years old with acute or convalescent COVID-19.

This chain connects TRBV5-1 to TRBJ2-5, with 7 bases that match TRBD2. V gave up 0 bases and J gave up 3 bases; unmatched junction bases: 2. CDR3 length: 14 residues. CDR1 is SGHRS and CDR2 is YFSETQ in the germline V gene. CDR3 coding DNA: TGCGCCAGCAGCTTGGTTGGGACTAAAGAGACCCAGTACTTC. Translating gives CASSLVGTKETQYF.

The V and J genes are TRBV19 and TRBJ2-5, with TRBD2 matching 9 bases. V dropped 2 bases and J dropped 5; count of bases not matched to a gene: 6. Germline CDR1 LNHDA, CDR2 SQIVND (reference sequence). The CDR3 is 15 amino acids. CDR3: CASSISGGILETQYF. The CDR3 coding sequence is TGTGCCAGTAGTATAAGCGGGGGGATACTGGAGACCCAGTACTTC.

The CDR3 DNA is TGCGCCAGCCAGGGACAGGGGGCGAGTTACGAGCAGTACTTC. Amino acid sequence: CASQGQGASYEQYF. V usage is TRBV5-1 and J usage is TRBJ2-7; 12 bases map to TRBD1. The CDR3 has 14 amino acids. CDR1 is SGHRS and CDR2 is YFSETQ in the germline V gene. After removal of 7 bases from V and 4 bases from J, the junction contained 6 bases not matched to a gene.

The chain employs TRBV3-1 (or the pseudogene TRBV3-2) and TRBJ1-1; 7 nucleotides align to TRBD1. The CDR3 runs to 15 residues. Trimming took 4 bases from V and 3 from J; bases not matched to a gene: 8. From germline, CDR1 is LGHDT and CDR2 YNNKEL (reference sequence). The CDR3 loop is CASSPYDRVDTEAFF. In DNA form, the CDR3 reads TGTGCCAGCAGCCCCTACGACAGGGTGGACACTGAAGCTTTCTTT.

This chain connects TRBV5-1 to TRBJ2-7; no firm D call. V was shortened by 3 bases and J by 3 bases, with 10 bases between the two germline ends. Germline lookup yields CDR1 SGHRS and CDR2 YFSETQ. The CDR3 has 13 amino acids. CDR3: CASSSTNSYEQYF. CDR3 sequence (DNA): TGCGCCAGCAGCTCGACAAACAGCTACGAGCAGTACTTC. Complete variable domain (other parts from reference TRBV5-1 and TRBJ2-7): KAGVTQTPRYLIKTRGQQVTLSCSPISGHRSVSWYQQTPGQGLQFLFEYFSETQRNKGNFPGRFSGRQFSNSRSEMNVSTLELGDSALYLCASSSTNSYEQYFGPGTRLTVT.

The V call is TRBV5-8, the J call TRBJ2-5; 10 bases line up with TRBD1. Germline loops: CDR1 SGHTS, CDR2 YDEGEE. The CDR3 loop spans 14 amino acids. The ends lost 7 bases at V and 0 bases at J; junction bases unmatched: 3. CDR3: CASGTGDHQETQYF. The CDR3 DNA reads as TGTGCCAGCGGGACAGGGGACCACCAAGAGACCCAGTACTTC. Looking up the rest from reference TRBV5-8 and TRBJ2-5 gives the full variable domain: EAGVTQSPTHLIKTRGQQATLRCSPISGHTSVYWYQQALGLGLQFLLWYDEGEERNRGNFPPRFSGRQFPNYSSELNVNALELEDSALYLCASGTGDHQETQYFGPGTRLLVL.

This chain joins TRBV19 and TRBJ2-1; maybe TRBD1 (5 bases). Trimming took off 3 bases at V and 10 bases at J, with 16 bases between the two ends. The CDR3 runs to 14 residues. Germline values: CDR1 LNHDA, CDR2 SQIVND (reference sequence). In DNA, the CDR3 is TGTGCCAGTAGTATCAAAATGGGCAGGGTCGAGCAGTTCTTC. This codes for CASSIKMGRVEQFF.

The chain combines TRBV4-1 with TRBJ2-2; 9 positions agree with TRBD1. The CDR3 is 19 residues long. V shed 1 base and J 6 bases; nucleotides not matched to a gene: 15. In germline, CDR1 is MGHRA, CDR2 YSYEKL. In DNA, the CDR3 is TGCGCCAGCAGCCAAGGGGGTGTAGTCGGGACAGGGTACTCCGGGGAGCTGTTTTTT. Amino acid sequence: CASSQGGVVGTGYSGELFF.

The rearrangement joins TRBV28 to TRBJ1-6; TRBD1 matches at 7 bases. The J segment lost 6 bases and the V segment lost 8 bases, leaving 1 base of the junction unmatched. The CDR3 has 12 amino acids. CDR1 is MDHEN and CDR2 is SYDVKM in the germline V gene. CDR3 sequence reads: CASGTANSPLHF. The DNA for the CDR3 is TGTGCCAGCGGGACAGCTAATTCACCCCTCCACTTT.

The table lists this clone with a count of one. This chain joins TRBV12-3 or TRBV12-4 and TRBJ1-1; D is unresolved. The CDR3 length is 13 residues. V was pared by 3 bases and J by 0 bases, with 5 bases between. Written as DNA, the CDR3 is TGTGCCAGCAGTTTTAATATGAACACTGAAGCTTTCTTT. The encoded protein is CASSFNMNTEAFF.

This clone has just a few counts. The chain recombines TRBV5-1 with TRBJ1-5; D is ambiguous. The CDR3 consists of 13 residues. Trimming shortened V by 0 bases and J by 5 bases, and 6 bases separated the two germline ends. Germline-derived CDR1 and CDR2 are SGHRS and YFSETQ. The CDR3 region is CASSLGGDQPQHF. As DNA, the CDR3 is TGCGCCAGCAGCTTGGGCGGGGATCAGCCCCAGCATTTT.

V gene TRBV27 combines with J gene TRBJ2-7; D is unresolved. The V gene's germline CDR1 is MNHEY and CDR2 SMNVEV (reference sequence). The CDR3 spans 12 residues. V lost 6 bases, J lost 4 bases, and 10 bases lay in between. The CDR3 loop reads CASSTLGYEQYF. The DNA of the CDR3 is TGTGCCAGCAGCACTCTCGGTTACGAGCAGTACTTC.

The rearrangement uses TRBV5-1 and TRBJ2-5; no clear D gene. V shed 5 bases and J shed 5 bases, with 7 bases lying between them. The germline V gene encodes CDR1 SGHRS and CDR2 YFSETQ. The CDR3 runs to 11 residues. CDR3 sequence (DNA): TGCGCCAGCAGGTTAGCTGAGACCCAGTACTTC. Its translation: CASRLAETQYF.

This rearrangement joins TRBV5-4 to TRBJ2-5; 15 positions agree with TRBD2. J gave up 2 bases and V 4 bases, and 6 bases lay outside the gene matches. The germline CDR1 and CDR2 sequences are SGHNT and YYREEE (reference sequence). The CDR3 covers 17 residues. CDR3 region: CASSPGLAGGSQETQYF. CDR3 nucleotide sequence: TGTGCCAGCAGCCCGGGACTAGCGGGAGGCTCACAAGAGACCCAGTACTTC.

The chain couples TRBV15 to TRBJ1-5; D is perhaps TRBD1 (5 bases). The CDR3 sequence is 14 residues long. Per germline, CDR1 LNHNV and CDR2 YYDKDF (reference sequence). V was shortened by 3 bases and J by 5 bases, with 11 bases between the two germline ends. The CDR3 reads CATSSIQVDQPQHF. In nucleotides, the CDR3 is TGTGCCACCAGCAGTATACAGGTTGATCAGCCCCAGCATTTT.

V usage is TRBV7-8 and J usage is TRBJ2-1; maybe TRBD2 (6 bases). CDR3 length equals 15 residues. Germline values: CDR1 SGHVS, CDR2 FQNEAQ. With 5 bases removed from V and 9 bases from J, the gap between germline ends came to 20 bases. CDR3 residues: CASSESGMEGSEQFF. The DNA for the CDR3 is TGTGCCAGCAGCGAAAGCGGAATGGAGGGGTCTGAGCAGTTCTTC.

V gene TRBV28 combines with J gene TRBJ1-6, with unresolved D. V lost 6 bases to trimming and J lost 7 bases, with 4 bases between them. Germline lookup yields CDR1 MDHEN and CDR2 SYDVKM. This CDR3 is 11 amino acids long. The CDR3 DNA reads TGTGCCAGCAGCTCCAATTCACCCCTCCACTTT. Amino acid sequence: CASSSNSPLHF.

This chain uses TRBV28 with TRBJ2-1; D unresolved. Germline loops: CDR1 MDHEN, CDR2 SYDVKM. The V and J ends lost 7 bases and 9 bases respectively, with 10 bases between them. The CDR3 loop spans 11 amino acids. The CDR3 DNA follows: TGTGCCAGCACCGTCTACGGTGAGCAGTTCTTC. This gives the protein CASTVYGEQFF.

Notes on this clone: Other DNA variants within this sample encode the same CDR3. The chain combines TRBV18 with TRBJ2-2; D unclear. Germline CDR1 is KGHSH and CDR2 is LQKENI. CDR3 length: 15 residues. Trimming pared 6 bases from V and 0 bases from J, leaving 11 bases between. CDR3 region: CASSSSGSNTGELFF. CDR3 nucleotides: TGTGCCAGCTCGAGTTCAGGATCGAACACCGGGGAGCTGTTTTTT.

The V and J genes are TRBV19 and TRBJ2-1; 15 nucleotides line up with TRBD2. CDR1 is LNHDA and CDR2 is SQIVND in the germline V gene (reference sequence). This CDR3 region has 14 residues. V was clipped by 4 bases and J by 13 bases; unmatched bases: 5. For the CDR3, the DNA is TGTGCCAGTAGTACTAGGACTAGCGGGAGGGATCAGTTCTTC. Residues: CASSTRTSGRDQFF.

The chain recombines TRBV10-3 with TRBJ2-3; 7 positions match TRBD2. The J segment lost 2 bases and the V segment lost 9 bases, leaving 14 bases of the junction unmatched. Germline-derived CDR1 and CDR2 are ENHRY and SYGVKD. There are 16 residues in the CDR3. CDR3 nucleotide sequence: TGTGCCATAAGAGCGGGATTTTCTGAGTACACAGATACGCAGTATTTT. It yields the protein CAIRAGFSEYTDTQYF.

The chain couples TRBV19 to TRBJ1-1; 7 bases line up with TRBD1. Trimming removed 6 bases from V and 0 bases from J; junction bases left unmatched: 4. This CDR3 is 14 amino acids long. Germline CDR1 is LNHDA and CDR2 is SQIVND (reference sequence). Here the CDR3 reads CASSEGQLNTEAFF. The CDR3 coding sequence is TGTGCCAGTAGCGAGGGACAGCTGAACACTGAAGCTTTCTTT.

The V gene is TRBV18, the J gene TRBJ2-7; D is unclear. Germline V gene data show CDR1 as KGHSH and CDR2 as LQKENI. V was pared by 3 bases and J by 4 bases, with 13 bases between. The CDR3 consists of 14 residues. The CDR3 protein is CASSPNSRDYEQYF. Here the CDR3 DNA reads TGTGCCAGCTCACCGAACAGCCGAGATTACGAGCAGTACTTC.

In this sample, this clone turned up once. This chain links TRBV18 with TRBJ1-3, with TRBD1 as a possible D gene (6 bases). Germline CDR1 and CDR2: KGHSH and LQKENI. CDR3 length equals 16 residues. The V gene lost 4 bases and the J gene lost 0 bases, with 13 bases spanning the gap. CDR3 coding DNA: TGTGCCAGCTCACTAGCCACAGGGCTCTCTGGAAACACCATATATTTT. This sequence encodes CASSLATGLSGNTIYF.

The genes are TRBV5-6 and TRBJ1-1, with D perhaps TRBD1 (5 bases). Trimming pared 0 bases from V and 4 bases from J, leaving 16 bases between. The CDR3 runs 16 residues. From germline, CDR1 is SGHDT and CDR2 YYEEEE. CDR3 sequence reads: CASSLGAQGQGTEAFF. For the CDR3, the DNA is TGTGCCAGCAGCTTGGGGGCTCAGGGTCAGGGCACTGAAGCTTTCTTT.

The genes are TRBV5-1 and TRBJ2-1; 10 bases match TRBD2. The germline V gene has CDR1 SGHRS and CDR2 YFSETQ. The CDR3 runs 15 residues. J was trimmed by 0 bases and V by 4 bases; bases with no gene match: 1. The CDR3 sequence: CASSASGGSYNEQFF. In DNA, the CDR3 is TGCGCCAGCAGCGCTAGCGGGGGCTCCTACAATGAGCAGTTCTTC.